This is a list of T cell receptor beta chains from one sample in a study of T cell repertoires in cytomegalovirus infection. Each CDR3 protein is one row after TCRdb ran MiXCR on the reads. The table has about 360,000 distinct CDR3 sequences, 15% to 20% seen once. The sample consisted of PBMCs. The receptors stem from a human donor in good health (CMV status not recorded). Some clones in this sample may be carry-over from other donors' samples. Each CDR3 is given with its conserved first and last residue. The D gene is left open where the match is weak. Where a row states a size, it is once, few, many or the class of an expanded clone; other rows omit it.

abundance	d_gene	v_gene	j_gene	CDR3nt	CDR3aa
many	.	TRBV12-5	TRBJ1-1	TGTGCTAGTGGTCCACCTTTGGGCACTGAAGCTTTCTTT	CASGPPLGTEAFF
many	TRBD1	TRBV7-2	TRBJ2-3	TGTGCCAGCGACAAGACAGGGGGAGCAGATACGCAGTATTTT	CASDKTGGADTQYF
.	TRBD2	TRBV5-5	TRBJ2-3	TGTGCCAGCAGCTTCCGGACTAGCGGGAGGGAAGATACGCAGTATTTT	CASSFRTSGREDTQYF
.	.	TRBV25-1	TRBJ1-4	TGTGCCAGCAGTAGCCAGAATGAGGAAAAACTGTTTTTT	CASSSQNEEKLFF
many	TRBD2	TRBV7-2	TRBJ2-7	TGTGCCAGCAGCTCGGGAGGGGCAGTAAACGAGCAGTACTTC	CASSSGGAVNEQYF
.	TRBD1	TRBV2	TRBJ2-7	TGTGCCAGCAGTCGGACAGGGGAATTGTACGAGCAGTACTTC	CASSRTGELYEQYF
.	TRBD1	TRBV29-1	TRBJ2-1	TGCAGCGTTCCCCCAGGGGGTTCCTACAATGAGCAGTTCTTC	CSVPPGGSYNEQFF
.	TRBD2	TRBV7-2	TRBJ2-1	TGTGCCAGCAGCTTAGGTACTAGCGGGGGGGGCCCCCAGTTCTTC	CASSLGTSGGGPQFF
.	.	TRBV7-6	TRBJ2-1	TGTGCCAGCAGTCCAGGCGCTGGCCAGCAGTTCTTC	CASSPGAGQQFF
many	.	TRBV14	TRBJ1-1	TGTGCCAGCAGCCAATCTTACAGGAACACTGAAGCTTTCTTT	CASSQSYRNTEAFF
.	TRBD2	TRBV5-1	TRBJ2-7	TGCGCCAGCAGCCCGCTAGCGGGCAACTTCTCCTACGAGCAGTACTTC	CASSPLAGNFSYEQYF
many	.	TRBV20-1	TRBJ2-3	TGCAGTGCTAGAGATTCTTACAATACGCAGTATTTT	CSARDSYNTQYF
.	.	TRBV15	TRBJ2-1	TGTGCCACCAGCAGCTGGTATACCGATGAGCAGTTCTTC	CATSSWYTDEQFF
many	.	TRBV27	TRBJ2-4	TGTGCCAGCAGCCCCCTAGCCAAAAACATTCAGTACTTC	CASSPLAKNIQYF
.	.	TRBV28	TRBJ1-5	TGTGCCAGCAGGCGACCGGGACTGCATAGCAATCAGCCCCAGCATTTT	CASRRPGLHSNQPQHF
.	.	TRBV4-1	TRBJ1-1	TGCGCCAGCAGCCAAGGAACTGGGGGAGCTTTCTTT	CASSQGTGGAFF
few	.	TRBV5-1	TRBJ1-5	TGCGCCAGCAGCCCACAGGGTTGGTCCAATCAGCCCCAGCATTTT	CASSPQGWSNQPQHF
.	TRBD1	TRBV10-3	TRBJ1-2	TGTGCCATCAGCCCAAGGGGGCTCGGGTATGGCTACACCTTC	CAISPRGLGYGYTF
many	TRBD2	TRBV12-3/TRBV12-4	TRBJ2-3	TGTGCCAGCAGTTTAATGACGGGGGGGCCACCAGATACGCAGTATTTT	CASSLMTGGPPDTQYF
.	TRBD2	TRBV20-1	TRBJ2-1	TGCAGTGCTAGAGGCTGGGAGGGTGAGCAGTTCTTC	CSARGWEGEQFF
.	.	TRBV7-6	TRBJ2-7	TGTACCAGCAGCTCCGGTCGGGGCTACTCCTACGAGCAGTACTTC	CTSSSGRGYSYEQYF
many	.	TRBV11-2	TRBJ2-7	TGTGCCAGCAGCTTAGATTTACCGTTAGCTGTTCCGCAGTACTTC	CASSLDLPLAVPQYF
.	TRBD1	TRBV11-2	TRBJ1-2	TGTGCCAGCAGCTTAGGACAGGGGGCTGTCTATGGCTACACCTTC	CASSLGQGAVYGYTF
.	TRBD1	TRBV4-1	TRBJ2-7	TGCGCCAGCAGCCAAGATAGGGACAGGGCCTACGAGCAGTACTTC	CASSQDRDRAYEQYF
.	TRBD2	TRBV7-4	TRBJ2-7	TGTGCCAGCAGCTTAGGAGGGCGGGGGGACTACGAGCAGTACTTC	CASSLGGRGDYEQYF
few	.	TRBV2	TRBJ2-3	TGTGCCAGCGGCGCCACCATCCCGGGAGTAGCCGTGTATTTT	CASGATIPGVAVYF
.	TRBD2	TRBV7-6	TRBJ2-1	TGTGCCAGCAGCTTAGCCTTGCTAGCGGGAGGGCCCTATTTCTCCTACAATGAGCAGTTCTTC	CASSLALLAGGPYFSYNEQFF
.	.	TRBV15	TRBJ1-3	TGTGCCACCAGCAGCAGACAGACTGGAAACACCATATATTTT	CATSSRQTGNTIYF
.	TRBD1	TRBV7-9	TRBJ2-1	TGTGCCAACGAGGGAGCGGCAGGGGGCCACAATGAGCAGTTCTTC	CANEGAAGGHNEQFF
many	TRBD1	TRBV7-8	TRBJ1-6	TGTGCCAGCAGCTCAACGCCACCGACAGGGTTTAATTCACCCCTCCACTTT	CASSSTPPTGFNSPLHF
few	.	TRBV28	TRBJ2-1	TGTGCCACTCGGTTAGCGGATCATTACAATGAGCAGTTCTTC	CATRLADHYNEQFF